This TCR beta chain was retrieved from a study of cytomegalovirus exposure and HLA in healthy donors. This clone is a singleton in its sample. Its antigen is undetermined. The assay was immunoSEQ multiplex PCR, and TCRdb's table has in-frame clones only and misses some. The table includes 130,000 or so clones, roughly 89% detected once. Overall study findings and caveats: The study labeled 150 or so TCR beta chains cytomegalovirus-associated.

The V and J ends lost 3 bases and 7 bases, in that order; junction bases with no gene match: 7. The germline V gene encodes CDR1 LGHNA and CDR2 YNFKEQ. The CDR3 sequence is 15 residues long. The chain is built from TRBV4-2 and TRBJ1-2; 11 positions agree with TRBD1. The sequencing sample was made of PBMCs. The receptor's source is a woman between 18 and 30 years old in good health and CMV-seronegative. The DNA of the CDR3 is TGTGCCAGCAGCCATTCCGGACAGGGGGCCGGTGGCTACACCTTC. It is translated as CASSHSGQGAGGYTF.